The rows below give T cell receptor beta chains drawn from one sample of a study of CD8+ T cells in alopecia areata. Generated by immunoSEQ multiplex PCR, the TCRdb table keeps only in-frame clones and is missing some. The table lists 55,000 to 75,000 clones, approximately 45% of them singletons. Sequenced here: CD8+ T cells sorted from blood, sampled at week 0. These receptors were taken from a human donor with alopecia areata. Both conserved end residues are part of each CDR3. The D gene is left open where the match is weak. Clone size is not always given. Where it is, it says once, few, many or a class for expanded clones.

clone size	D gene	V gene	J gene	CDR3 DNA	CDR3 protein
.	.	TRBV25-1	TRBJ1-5	TGTGCCACCGGGAGGAGGGGGTATAGCAATCAGCCCCAGCATTTT	CATGRRGYSNQPQHF
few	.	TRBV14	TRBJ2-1	TGTGCCAGCAGCCCCTCTGTTTATGAGCAGTTCTTC	CASSPSVYEQFF
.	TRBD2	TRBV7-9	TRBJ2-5	TGTGCCAGCGCCCGGAGCGGGCGGGGGGAAACCCAGTACTTC	CASARSGRGETQYF
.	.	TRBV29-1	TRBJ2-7	TGCAGCGTTTCCGCAATGGACAGCGATGCCTACGAGCAGTACTTC	CSVSAMDSDAYEQYF
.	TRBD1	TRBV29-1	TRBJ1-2	TGCAGCGTTTTCGGCGGGACAGGGGCCACTAACTATGGCTACACCTTC	CSVFGGTGATNYGYTF
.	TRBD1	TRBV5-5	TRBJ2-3	TGTGCCAGCAGCTTGCGGTGGACAGGCTCCCCAGATACGCAGTATTTT	CASSLRWTGSPDTQYF
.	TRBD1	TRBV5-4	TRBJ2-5	TGTGCCAGCAGCCAAGGGGACAGTGAAGAGACCCAGTACTTC	CASSQGDSEETQYF
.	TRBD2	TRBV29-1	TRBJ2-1	TGCAGCGTTGGCGGGAGTGAGCAGTTCTTC	CSVGGSEQFF
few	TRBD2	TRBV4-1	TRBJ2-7	TGCGCCAGCAGCCAAGATTCACTAGCGGGAGGTGGAGAGCAGTACTTC	CASSQDSLAGGGEQYF
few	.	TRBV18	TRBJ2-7	TGTGCCAGCTCACCCGACTCCTACGAGCAGTACTTC	CASSPDSYEQYF
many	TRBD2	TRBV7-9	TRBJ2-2	TGTGCCAGCAGAGGGACTAGCGACTCGAACACCGGGGAGCTGTTTTTT	CASRGTSDSNTGELFF
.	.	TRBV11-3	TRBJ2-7	TGTGCCAGCAGCCACGGGTCAACCTACGAGCAGTACTTC	CASSHGSTYEQYF
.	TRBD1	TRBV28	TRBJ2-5	TGTGCCAGCGGAATCACAGGGGGCCGGGAGACCCAGTACTTC	CASGITGGRETQYF
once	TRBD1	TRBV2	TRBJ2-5	TGTGCCAGCAGTGATTATAAGGACAGGGAGGTAGAGACCCAGTACTTC	CASSDYKDREVETQYF
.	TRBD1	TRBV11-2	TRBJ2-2	TGTGCCAGCCTCTCAACAGGGGGCACCGGGGAGCTGTTTTTT	CASLSTGGTGELFF
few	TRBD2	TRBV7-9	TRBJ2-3	TGTGCCAGCTGGCGGGAGGGCACAGATACGCAGTATTTT	CASWREGTDTQYF
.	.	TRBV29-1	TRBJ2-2	TGCAGCGCCCGATCCGGGGAGCTGTTTTTT	CSARSGELFF
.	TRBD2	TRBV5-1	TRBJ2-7	TGCGCCAGCAGCTTGGTTGATAGCGGGAGAAACTACGAGCAGTACTTC	CASSLVDSGRNYEQYF
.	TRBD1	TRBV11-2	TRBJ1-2	TGTGCCAGCAGCCATGGACAGGGTTCGGTCTACACCTTC	CASSHGQGSVYTF
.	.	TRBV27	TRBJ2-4	TGTGCCAGCAGTTTAGGAAGGGCGTACATTCAGTACTTC	CASSLGRAYIQYF
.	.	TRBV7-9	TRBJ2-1	TGTGCCAGCAGCTTTCATGAAGGGGATAGGAATGAGCAGTTCTTC	CASSFHEGDRNEQFF
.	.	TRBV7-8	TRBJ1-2	TGTGCCAGCAGCTTAGGATTCTCAGATGGCTACACCTTC	CASSLGFSDGYTF
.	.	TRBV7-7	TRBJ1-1	TGTGCTAGCAGCCCCCTGGATGGGGCTGAAGCTTTCTTT	CASSPLDGAEAFF
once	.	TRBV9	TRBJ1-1	TGTGCCAGCAGCGCTCACCTGAACACTGAAGCTTTCTTT	CASSAHLNTEAFF
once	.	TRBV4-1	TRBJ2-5	TGCGCCAGCAGCCAAGTCGGGAGTTGGGAGACCCAGTACTTC	CASSQVGSWETQYF
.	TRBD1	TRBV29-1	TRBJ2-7	TGCAGCGTTCAGGATGAGGGGGCCGACGAGCAGTACTTC	CSVQDEGADEQYF
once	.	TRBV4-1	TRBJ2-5	TGCGCCAGCAGCCAGTACGTGGGTTTACAAGAGACCCAGTACTTC	CASSQYVGLQETQYF
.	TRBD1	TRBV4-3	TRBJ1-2	TGCGCCAGCAGCCTCCGACAGGGCGATGGCTACACCTTC	CASSLRQGDGYTF
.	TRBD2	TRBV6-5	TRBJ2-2	TGTGCCAGCAGTTACTCGGGACTAGTCGACACCGGGGAGCTGTTTTTT	CASSYSGLVDTGELFF
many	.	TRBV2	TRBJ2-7	TGTGCCAGCCTTGAGGAAGGGGACCTGGACGAGCAGTACTTC	CASLEEGDLDEQYF
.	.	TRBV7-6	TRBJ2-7	TGTGCCAGCAGCTTAGCGTCCGACTACGAGCAGTACTTC	CASSLASDYEQYF
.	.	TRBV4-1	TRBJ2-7	TGCGCCAGCAGCCAAGGTGGCGGGGGCTTCTCCTACGAGCAGTACTTC	CASSQGGGGFSYEQYF
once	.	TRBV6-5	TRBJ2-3	TGTGCCAGCAGTACGTACGGAGGTGTGGGAGATACGCAGTATTTT	CASSTYGGVGDTQYF
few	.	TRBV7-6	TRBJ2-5	TGTGCCAGCAGCTTAGAGCTAGCGAAATACAGCCAAGAGACCCAGTACTTC	CASSLELAKYSQETQYF
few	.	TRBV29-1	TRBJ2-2	TGCAGCGTTGGACCGATCACCGGGGAGCTGTTTTTT	CSVGPITGELFF
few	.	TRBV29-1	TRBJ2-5	TGCAGCGTTGAAGATCAGGGAGTCGGGGCAGAGACCCAGTACTTC	CSVEDQGVGAETQYF
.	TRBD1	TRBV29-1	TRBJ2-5	TGCAGCGTTGACACAGGGGATCAAGAGACCCAGTACTTC	CSVDTGDQETQYF
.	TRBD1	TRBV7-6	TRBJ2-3	TGTGCCAGCAGCTCCACAGGGGATCGAACAGATACGCAGTATTTT	CASSSTGDRTDTQYF
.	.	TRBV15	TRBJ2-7	TGTGCCACCGTCCGCGTCGAGGGTACTGCCTACGAGCAGTACTTC	CATVRVEGTAYEQYF
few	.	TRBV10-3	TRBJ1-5	TGTGCCATCAGTGAGTCGACGGCGACCAGCAATCAGCCCCAGCATTTT	CAISESTATSNQPQHF